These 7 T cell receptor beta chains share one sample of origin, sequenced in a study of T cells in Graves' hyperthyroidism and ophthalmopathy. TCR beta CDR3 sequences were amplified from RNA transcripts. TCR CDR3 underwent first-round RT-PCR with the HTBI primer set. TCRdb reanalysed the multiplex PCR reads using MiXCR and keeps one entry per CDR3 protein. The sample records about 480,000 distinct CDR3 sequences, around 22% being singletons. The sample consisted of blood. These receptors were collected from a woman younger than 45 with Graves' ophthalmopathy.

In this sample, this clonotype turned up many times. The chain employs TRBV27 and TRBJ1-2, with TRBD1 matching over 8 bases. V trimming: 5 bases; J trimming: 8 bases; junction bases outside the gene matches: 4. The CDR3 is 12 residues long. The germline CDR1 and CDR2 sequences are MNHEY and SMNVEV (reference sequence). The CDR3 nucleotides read TGTGCCAGCAGTCAGGACAGGGCGGGCTACACCTTC. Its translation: CASSQDRAGYTF.

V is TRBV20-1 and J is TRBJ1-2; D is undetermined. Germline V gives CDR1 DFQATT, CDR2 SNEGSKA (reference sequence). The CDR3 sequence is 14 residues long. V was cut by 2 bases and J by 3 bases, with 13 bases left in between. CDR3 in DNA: TGCAGTGCTAGAAAGTCAGACACTCACTATGGCTACACCTTC. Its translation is CSARKSDTHYGYTF.

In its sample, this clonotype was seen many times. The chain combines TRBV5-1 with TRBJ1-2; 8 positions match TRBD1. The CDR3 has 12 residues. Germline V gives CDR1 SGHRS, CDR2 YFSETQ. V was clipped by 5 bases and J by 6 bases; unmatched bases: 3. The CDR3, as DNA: TGCGCCAGCAGTCAGGGGGCGGATGGCTACACCTTC. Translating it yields CASSQGADGYTF.

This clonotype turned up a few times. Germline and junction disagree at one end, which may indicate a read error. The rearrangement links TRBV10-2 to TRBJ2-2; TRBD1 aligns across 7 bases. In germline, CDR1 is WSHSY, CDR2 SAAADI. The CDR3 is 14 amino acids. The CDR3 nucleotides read TGCGCCAGCAGAAACAGGGGAAGCACCGGGGAGCTGCTTTTT. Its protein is CASRNRGSTGELLF.

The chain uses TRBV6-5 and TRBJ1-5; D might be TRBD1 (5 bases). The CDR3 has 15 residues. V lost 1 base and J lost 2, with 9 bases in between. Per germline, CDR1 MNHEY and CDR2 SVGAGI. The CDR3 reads CASSYWGEGNQPQHF. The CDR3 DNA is TGTGCCAGCAGTTACTGGGGCGAGGGCAATCAGCCCCAGCATTTT.

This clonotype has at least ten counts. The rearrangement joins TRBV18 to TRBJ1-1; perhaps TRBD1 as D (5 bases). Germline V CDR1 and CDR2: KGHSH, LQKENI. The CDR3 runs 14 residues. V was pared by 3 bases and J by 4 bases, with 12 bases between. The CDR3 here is CASSPLAGATEAFF. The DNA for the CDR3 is TGTGCCAGCTCACCCCTGGCCGGGGCCACTGAAGCTTTCTTT.

CDR3 sequence (DNA): TGTGCCAGCGACAGGGCCACAATCTATGGCTACACCTTC. Amino acid sequence: CASDRATIYGYTF. The chain couples TRBV12-3 or TRBV12-4 to TRBJ1-2, with TRBD1 matching 7 bases. There are 13 residues in the CDR3. V shed 8 bases and J 4 bases; nucleotides not matched to a gene: 7.